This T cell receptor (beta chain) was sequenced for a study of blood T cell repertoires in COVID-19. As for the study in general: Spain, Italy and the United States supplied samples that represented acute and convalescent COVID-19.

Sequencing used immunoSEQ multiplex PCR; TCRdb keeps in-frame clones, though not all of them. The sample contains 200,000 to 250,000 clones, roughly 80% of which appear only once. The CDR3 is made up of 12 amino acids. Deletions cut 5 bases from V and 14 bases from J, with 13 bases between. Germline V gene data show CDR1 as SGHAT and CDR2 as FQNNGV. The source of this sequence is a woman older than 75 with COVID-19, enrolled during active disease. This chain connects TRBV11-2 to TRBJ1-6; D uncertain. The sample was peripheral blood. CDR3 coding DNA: TGTGCCAGCAGCGCCGTCAGTTGGTCCCTCCACTTT. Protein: CASSAVSWSLHF.